Following are 20 T cell receptor beta chains from one sample sequenced in a study of blood T cell repertoires in COVID-19. Repertoires were generated with immunoSEQ multiplex PCR, while TCRdb's copy carries only in-frame clones and drops some. This table holds about 190,000 clones, about 81% found once. The sample comprised PBMCs or T cells enriched from blood (not recorded which). The source is a woman in her 30s who had recovered from COVID-19.

This clone was seen a few times. V is TRBV5-1 and J is TRBJ1-2; D is possibly TRBD1 (5 bases). V lost 0 bases and J 4 bases, leaving 10 bases between the germline ends. Germline V gives CDR1 SGHRS, CDR2 YFSETQ. This CDR3 has 14 residues. DNA for the CDR3: TGCGCCAGCAGCTTGGGTCAGGGAGGCTATGGCTACACCTTC. This sequence encodes CASSLGQGGYGYTF.

The rearrangement links TRBV28 to TRBJ1-2, with TRBD1 matching over 7 bases. CDR3 length: 16 amino acids. Germline V gene data show CDR1 as MDHEN and CDR2 as SYDVKM. Trimming took 6 bases from V and 5 from J; bases not matched to a gene: 15. CDR3 region: CASSLPDRVGLYGYTF. DNA for the CDR3: TGTGCCAGCAGCCTCCCCGACAGGGTAGGACTTTATGGCTACACCTTC.

This clone was detected only a few times. The V and J genes are TRBV4-2 and TRBJ2-1; D call uncertain. The germline gives CDR1 LGHNA, CDR2 YNFKEQ. The CDR3 contains 12 residues. Between the trimmed V and J ends, which lost 3 bases and 7 bases, there was a span of 7 bases. The CDR3 spells CASSQGRNEQFF. CDR3 bases: TGTGCCAGCAGCCAGGGCCGGAATGAGCAGTTCTTC.

The V gene is TRBV12-5, the J gene TRBJ2-6; D is uncertain. Deletions cut 7 bases from V and 0 bases from J, with 13 bases between. CDR3 length: 16 residues. CDR1 LGHNT and CDR2 FRNRAP come from the germline V gene. CDR3 DNA: TGTGCTAGTGCCCCGCCGAGGATCTCTGGGGCCAACGTCCTGACTTTC. It specifies CASAPPRISGANVLTF.

CDR3 sequence: CASSSGGRVDTQYF. The CDR3 DNA reads as TGCGCCAGCAGTTCGGGCGGGAGGGTGGATACGCAGTATTTT. The chain uses TRBV5-1 and TRBJ2-3; 9 bases fit TRBD2. This CDR3 is 14 amino acids long. Germline values: CDR1 SGHRS, CDR2 YFSETQ. V shed 5 bases and J 6 bases; nucleotides not matched to a gene: 7.

The sample holds one count of this clone. The chain combines TRBV21-1 with TRBJ1-1; no check of the table's D call, TRBD1, against the DNA was made. TRBV21-1 constitutes a pseudogene. This CDR3 has 16 residues. As DNA, the CDR3 is TGTGCCAGCAGCAAAGAACCGGACAGGGACGGCACTGAAGCTTTCTTT. Protein product: CASSKEPDRDGTEAFF.

This clone was observed a few times. CDR3: CAISDRILGGYTF. The CDR3 DNA sequence: TGTGCCATCAGTGACAGGATATTGGGTGGCTACACCTTC. The rearrangement uses TRBV10-3 and TRBJ1-2; D unclear. Germline V lookup: CDR1 ENHRY, CDR2 SYGVKD. The CDR3 is made up of 13 amino acids. The V end was cut by 3 bases, the J end by 7 bases, with 12 bases between.

The chain joins TRBV27 to TRBJ1-5, with 8 bases fitting TRBD1. This CDR3 spans 14 amino acids. V lost 5 bases and J lost 5; bases outside the gene matches: 5. From germline, CDR1 is MNHEY and CDR2 SMNVEV (reference sequence). For the CDR3, the DNA is TGTGCCAGCAGTCGCGACAGGGGATATCAGCCCCAGCATTTT. Protein product: CASSRDRGYQPQHF.

The chain couples TRBV28 to TRBJ1-5; tentative D call: TRBD1 (5 bases). Germline values: CDR1 MDHEN, CDR2 SYDVKM. The CDR3 is made up of 15 amino acids. Deletions cut 4 bases from V and 7 bases from J, with 17 bases between. CDR3 DNA: TGTGCCAGCAGTTGGGGCCCATCGGATGAACAGCCCCAGCATTTT. This codes for CASSWGPSDEQPQHF.

The J gene is TRBJ2-7, the V gene TRBV20-1; no definite D call. CDR1 is DFQATT and CDR2 is SNEGSKA in the germline V gene (reference sequence). V lost 2 bases and J 4 bases, leaving 6 bases between the germline ends. CDR3 size: 11 residues. The CDR3 DNA reads as TGCAGTGCTAGAACAATTTACGAGCAGTACTTC. Translation: CSARTIYEQYF.

The chain is built from TRBV10-3 and TRBJ2-7, with D perhaps TRBD1 (5 bases). The CDR3 spans 12 residues. The ends were cut back, 6 bases at V and 3 bases at J, with 9 bases in the middle. Germline lookup yields CDR1 ENHRY and CDR2 SYGVKD. The CDR3 sequence is CAISIDSYEQYV. The CDR3 nucleotides read TGTGCCATCAGCATCGACAGCTACGAGCAGTACGTC.

The rearrangement joins TRBV7-2 to TRBJ2-1, with no clear D. CDR1 is SGHTA, CDR2 FQGNSA, per germline. The CDR3 contains 15 residues. V lost 1 base and J lost 5, with 12 bases in between. The CDR3 region is CASSLVSRVDNEQFF. In nucleotides, the CDR3 is TGTGCCAGCAGCTTAGTTAGTCGGGTCGACAATGAGCAGTTCTTC.

This chain links TRBV7-8 with TRBJ1-2, with a possible D match to TRBD1 (6 bases). V lost 6 bases to trimming and J lost 0 bases, with 17 bases between them. The CDR3 has 16 amino acids. Germline V lookup: CDR1 SGHVS, CDR2 FQNEAQ. In nucleotides, the CDR3 is TGTGCCAGCAGTTCGGACAGTCGATTACCTAACTATGGCTACACCTTC. Protein sequence: CASSSDSRLPNYGYTF. The full variable domain, with the rest looked up from reference TRBV7-8 and TRBJ1-2, is GAGVSQSPRYKVAKRGQDVALRCDPISGHVSLFWYQQALGQGPEFLTYFQNEAQLDKSGLPSDRFFAERPEGSVSTLKIQRTQQEDSAVYLCASSSDSRLPNYGYTFGSGTRLTVV.

This chain uses TRBV6-4 with TRBJ2-7, with D maybe TRBD1 (5 bases). The CDR3 sequence is 16 residues long. Germline-derived CDR1 and CDR2 are MRHNA and SNTAGT. Deletions cut 2 bases from V and 5 bases from J, with 19 bases between. The CDR3 DNA is TGTGCCAGCAGTGACACGCCTCTAGGCAGGGTGAACGAGCAGTACGTC. Translating gives CASSDTPLGRVNEQYV.

The V call is TRBV27, the J call TRBJ1-3, with D perhaps matching TRBD1 (6 bases). Between the trimmed V and J ends, which lost 9 bases and 4 bases, there was a span of 13 bases. The CDR3 totals 13 residues. CDR1 and CDR2 from the germline V gene are MNHEY and SMNVEV (reference sequence). As DNA, the CDR3 is TGTGCCAGTTCAACAGGGATAGGAAACACCATATATTTT. Translation: CASSTGIGNTIYF.

The chain is built from TRBV12-5 and TRBJ1-2; 9 nucleotides match TRBD1. V was clipped by 7 bases and J by 4 bases; unmatched bases: 4. The CDR3 loop spans 13 amino acids. Germline CDR1 is LGHNT and CDR2 is FRNRAP. The CDR3 is CASALDRGYGYTF. CDR3 DNA: TGTGCTAGTGCCCTGGACAGGGGCTATGGCTACACCTTC.

This chain connects TRBV20-1 to TRBJ2-2; 7 nucleotides match TRBD2. Unmatched junction bases numbered 8, after V lost 3 bases and J lost 7 bases. This CDR3 has 14 residues. Germline CDR1 and CDR2: DFQATT and SNEGSKA (reference sequence). CDR3 sequence (DNA): TGCAGTGCTAGTGGGCTAGCGGCTTACGGGGAGCTGTTTTTT. Translation: CSASGLAAYGELFF.

The rearrangement uses TRBV7-8 and TRBJ1-4; TRBD1 might be the D (5 bases). The V gene's germline CDR1 is SGHVS and CDR2 FQNEAQ. Trimming pared 5 bases from V and 8 bases from J, leaving 15 bases between. This CDR3 spans 14 amino acids. The CDR3, as DNA: TGTGCCAGCAGCCAGGGACTGCCGGGGGAAAAACTGTTTTTT. As protein: CASSQGLPGEKLFF.

V and J are TRBV30 and TRBJ1-4; TRBD1 matches at 8 bases. V was clipped by 1 base and J by 8 bases; unmatched bases: 12. This CDR3 region has 16 residues. Germline CDR1 GTSNPN, CDR2 SVGIG (reference sequence). The CDR3 nucleotides read TGTGCCTGGAGTGCACCTCGACAGGGGACAGGCGAAAAACTGTTTTTT. Encoded protein: CAWSAPRQGTGEKLFF.

This clone was seen a single time. The V call is TRBV6-4, the J call TRBJ1-2; D may be TRBD1 (6 bases). The germline gives CDR1 MRHNA, CDR2 SNTAGT. The CDR3 is 13 residues long. Deletions cut 5 bases from V and 8 bases from J, with 15 bases between. Here the CDR3 reads CASSLTGNHGYTF. The DNA for the CDR3 is TGTGCCAGCAGTCTTACAGGGAATCACGGCTACACCTTC.